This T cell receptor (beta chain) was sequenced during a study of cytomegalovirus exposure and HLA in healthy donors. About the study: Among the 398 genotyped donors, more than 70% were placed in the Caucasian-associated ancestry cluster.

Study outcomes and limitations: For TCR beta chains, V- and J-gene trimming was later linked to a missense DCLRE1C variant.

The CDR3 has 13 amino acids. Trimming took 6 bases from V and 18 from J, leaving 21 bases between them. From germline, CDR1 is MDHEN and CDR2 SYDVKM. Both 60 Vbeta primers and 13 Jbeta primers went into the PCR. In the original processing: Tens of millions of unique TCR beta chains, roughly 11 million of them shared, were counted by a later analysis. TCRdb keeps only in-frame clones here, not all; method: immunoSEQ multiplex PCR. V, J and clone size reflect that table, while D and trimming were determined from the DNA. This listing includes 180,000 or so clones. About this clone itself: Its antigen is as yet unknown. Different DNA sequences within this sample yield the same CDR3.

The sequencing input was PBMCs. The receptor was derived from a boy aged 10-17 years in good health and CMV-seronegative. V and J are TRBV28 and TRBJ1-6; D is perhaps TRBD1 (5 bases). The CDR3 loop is CASSSRVTGKPHF. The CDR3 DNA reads TGTGCCAGCAGCTCTAGGGTAACAGGAAAGCCCCACTTT.